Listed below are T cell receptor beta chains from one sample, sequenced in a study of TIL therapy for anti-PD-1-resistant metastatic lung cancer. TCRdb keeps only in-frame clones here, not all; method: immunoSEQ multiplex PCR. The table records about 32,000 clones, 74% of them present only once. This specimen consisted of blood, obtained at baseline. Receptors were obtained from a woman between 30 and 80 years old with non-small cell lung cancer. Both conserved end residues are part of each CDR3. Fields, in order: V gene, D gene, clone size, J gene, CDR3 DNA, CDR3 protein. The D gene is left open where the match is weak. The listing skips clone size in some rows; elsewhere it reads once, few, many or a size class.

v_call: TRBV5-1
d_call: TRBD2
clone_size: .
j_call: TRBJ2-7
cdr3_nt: TGCGCCAGCAGACCGACTAGCGGCCGCTCCTACGAGCAGTACTTC
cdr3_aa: CASRPTSGRSYEQYF

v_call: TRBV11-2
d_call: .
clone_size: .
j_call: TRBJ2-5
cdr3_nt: TGTGCCAGCCATCTCTCCGGGAGAGAGACCCAGTACTTC
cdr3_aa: CASHLSGRETQYF

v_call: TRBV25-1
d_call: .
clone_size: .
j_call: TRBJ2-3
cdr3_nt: TGTGCCAGCAGTGGACAGGACAACACAGATACGCAGTATTTT
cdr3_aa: CASSGQDNTDTQYF

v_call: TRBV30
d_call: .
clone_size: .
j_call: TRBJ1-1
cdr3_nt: TGTGCCTGGAACGGAGGGGACACTGAAGCTTTCTTT
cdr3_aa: CAWNGGDTEAFF

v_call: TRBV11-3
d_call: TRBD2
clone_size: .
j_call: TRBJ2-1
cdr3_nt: TGTGCCAGCAGCCTTAGTGGGACTAGCGGGAGTATCGAGCAGTTCTTC
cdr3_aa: CASSLSGTSGSIEQFF

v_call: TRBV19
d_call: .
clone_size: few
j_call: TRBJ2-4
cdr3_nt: TGTGCCAGTAGTGATGGGTATGGCAAAAACATTCAGTACTTC
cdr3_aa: CASSDGYGKNIQYF

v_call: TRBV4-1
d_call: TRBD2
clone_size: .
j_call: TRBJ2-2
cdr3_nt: TGCGCCAGCAGCCAAGGGCGGGAGTCGACCGGGGAGCTGTTTTTT
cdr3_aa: CASSQGRESTGELFF

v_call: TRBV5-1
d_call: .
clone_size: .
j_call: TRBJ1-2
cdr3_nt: TGCGCCAGCAGCTCGCTGGCAGGGATGCCTTTCAACTATGGCTACACCTTC
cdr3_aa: CASSSLAGMPFNYGYTF

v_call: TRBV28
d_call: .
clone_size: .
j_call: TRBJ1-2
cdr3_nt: TGTGCCAGCAGCCGACAGCTTAACTATGGCTACACCTTC
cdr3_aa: CASSRQLNYGYTF

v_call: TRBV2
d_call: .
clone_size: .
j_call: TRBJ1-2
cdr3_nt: TGTGCCAGCAGGTCCACAGGGCCGTATGGCTACACCTTC
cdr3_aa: CASRSTGPYGYTF

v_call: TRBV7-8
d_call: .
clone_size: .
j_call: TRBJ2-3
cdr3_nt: TGTGCCAGCAGCTTAGTCGTCGCGGGTTATACGCAGTATTTT
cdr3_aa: CASSLVVAGYTQYF

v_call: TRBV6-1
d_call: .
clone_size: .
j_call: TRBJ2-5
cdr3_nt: TGTGCCAGCACCCTACGGCTTGAGGACCAGTACTTC
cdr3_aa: CASTLRLEDQYF

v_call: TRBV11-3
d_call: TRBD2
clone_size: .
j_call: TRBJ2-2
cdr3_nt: TGTGCCAGCAGCTTACTTCCTAGCGGGAGTCCCACCGGGGAGCTGTTTTTT
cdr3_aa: CASSLLPSGSPTGELFF

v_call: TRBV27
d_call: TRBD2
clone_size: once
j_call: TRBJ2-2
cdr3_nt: TGTGCCAGCAGTTCTCCCCAACCTAGCGGTTCTAACACCGGGGAGCTGTTTTTT
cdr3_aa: CASSSPQPSGSNTGELFF

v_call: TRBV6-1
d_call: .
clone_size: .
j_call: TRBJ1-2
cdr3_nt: TGTGCCAGCAGTGGTAGAGGGGGTGACTATGGCTACACCTTC
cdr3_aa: CASSGRGGDYGYTF

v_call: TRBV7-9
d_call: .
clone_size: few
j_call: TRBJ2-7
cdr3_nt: TGTGCCAGCAGCGGACAGGGAGGGGGCTACGAGCAGTACTTC
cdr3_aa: CASSGQGGGYEQYF

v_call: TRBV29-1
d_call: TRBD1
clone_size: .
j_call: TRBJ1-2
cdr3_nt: TGCAGCGTTGACGGGACAGGGGGCAACTATGGCTACACCTTC
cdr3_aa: CSVDGTGGNYGYTF

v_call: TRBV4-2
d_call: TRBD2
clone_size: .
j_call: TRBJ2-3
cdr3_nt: TGTGCCAGCAGCCAGAGTACTAGCGGGAGCTCAGATACGCAGTATTTT
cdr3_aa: CASSQSTSGSSDTQYF

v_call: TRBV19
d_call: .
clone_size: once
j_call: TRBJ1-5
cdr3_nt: TGTGCCAGTAGTATAGGGCGGGTGATTGAGCCCCAGCATTTT
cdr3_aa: CASSIGRVIEPQHF

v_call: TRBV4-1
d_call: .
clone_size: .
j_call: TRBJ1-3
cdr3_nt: TGCGCCAGCAGGCCTCACTCTGGAAACACCATATATTTT
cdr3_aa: CASRPHSGNTIYF

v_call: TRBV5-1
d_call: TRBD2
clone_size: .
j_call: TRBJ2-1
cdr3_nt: TGCGCCAGCCATGGGAATATGGGAGGGAGTAATGAGCAGTTCTTC
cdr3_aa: CASHGNMGGSNEQFF

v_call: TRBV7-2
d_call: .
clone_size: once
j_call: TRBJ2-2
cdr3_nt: TGTGCCAGCAGCCGGTTTAGGGGGAGTATTACCGGGGAGCTGTTTTTT
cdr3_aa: CASSRFRGSITGELFF

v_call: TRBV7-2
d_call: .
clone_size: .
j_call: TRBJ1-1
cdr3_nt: TGTGCCAGCAGCTTAATCCTGACTGAAGCTTTCTTT
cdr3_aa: CASSLILTEAFF

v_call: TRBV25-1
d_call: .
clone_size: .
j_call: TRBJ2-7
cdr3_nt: TGTGCCAGCAGTGAAACCCACGAGCAGTACTTC
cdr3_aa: CASSETHEQYF

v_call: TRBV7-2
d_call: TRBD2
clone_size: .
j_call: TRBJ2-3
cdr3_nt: TGTGCCAGCAGCCAACGTCATAGCGGGGGATACACAGATACGCAGTATTTT
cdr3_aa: CASSQRHSGGYTDTQYF

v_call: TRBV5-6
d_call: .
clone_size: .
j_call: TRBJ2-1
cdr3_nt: TGTGCCAGCAGCTTGGGGCTGGGCGGGAACAATGAGCAGTTCTTC
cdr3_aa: CASSLGLGGNNEQFF

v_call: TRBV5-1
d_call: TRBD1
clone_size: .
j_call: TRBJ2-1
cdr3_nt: TGCGCCAGCAGCTTAAGGGGGCCCGACAACAATGAGCAGTTCTTC
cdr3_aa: CASSLRGPDNNEQFF

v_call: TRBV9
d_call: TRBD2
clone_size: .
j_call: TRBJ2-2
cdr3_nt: TGTGCCAGCAGCCTGGGGACTAGCGGGAGGACCGGGGAGCTGTTTTTT
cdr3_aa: CASSLGTSGRTGELFF

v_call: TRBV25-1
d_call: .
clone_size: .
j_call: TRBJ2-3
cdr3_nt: TGTGCCAGCAGTCGACCGGGAGAAGAGACAGATACGCAGTATTTT
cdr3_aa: CASSRPGEETDTQYF

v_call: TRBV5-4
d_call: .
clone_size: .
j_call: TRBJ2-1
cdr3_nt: TGTGCCAGCAGCTTGAAGACCAACAATGAGCAGTTCTTC
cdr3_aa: CASSLKTNNEQFF

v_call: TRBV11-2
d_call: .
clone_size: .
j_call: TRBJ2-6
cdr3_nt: TGTGCCAGCAGCGGCAGGGTCCTACGGTCTGGGGCCAACGTCCTGACTTTC
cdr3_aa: CASSGRVLRSGANVLTF

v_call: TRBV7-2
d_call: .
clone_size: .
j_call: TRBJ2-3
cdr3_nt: TGTGCCAGCAGCCCGAACACAGATACGCAGTATTTT
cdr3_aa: CASSPNTDTQYF

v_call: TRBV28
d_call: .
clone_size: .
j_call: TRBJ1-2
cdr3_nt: TGTGCCAGCAGGGGGGACTATGGCTACACCTTC
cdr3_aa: CASRGDYGYTF

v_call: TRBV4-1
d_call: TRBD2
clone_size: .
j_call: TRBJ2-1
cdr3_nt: TGCGCCAGCAGCCAAGTCGATTTAGGACTAGCGGGAGGGCATGAGCAGTTCTTC
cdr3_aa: CASSQVDLGLAGGHEQFF

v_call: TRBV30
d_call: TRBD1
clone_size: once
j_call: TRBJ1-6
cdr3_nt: TGTGCCTGGACTCCCGGGACAGGTTATAATTCACCCCTCCACTTT
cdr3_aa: CAWTPGTGYNSPLHF

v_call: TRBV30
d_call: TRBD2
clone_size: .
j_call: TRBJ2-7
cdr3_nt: TGTGCCTGGAGCGCAGCGGGAGAAAATGTTAAGTACTTC
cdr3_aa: CAWSAAGENVKYF

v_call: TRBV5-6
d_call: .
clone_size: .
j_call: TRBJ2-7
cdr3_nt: TGTGCCAGCAGCTCACCCTTTCACCACTCCTACGAGCAGTACTTC
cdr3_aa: CASSSPFHHSYEQYF

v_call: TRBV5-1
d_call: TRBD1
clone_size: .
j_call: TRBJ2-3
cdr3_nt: TGCGCCAGCAGCTTGGGAGGGGGCGGAGATACGCAGTATTTT
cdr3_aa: CASSLGGGGDTQYF